This entry concerns a single T cell receptor beta chain. The data derive from a study of blood T cell repertoires in COVID-19. For the study at large: Samples representing acute and convalescent COVID-19 were sourced from the United States, Italy and Spain.

The V gene's germline CDR1 is SGHVS and CDR2 FQNEAQ. The CDR3 has 12 residues. The V end was cut by 5 bases, the J end by 8 bases, with 12 bases between. In the authors' methods: Estimates of nucleated cell counts were drawn from the amplification of reference gene primers. Libraries were prepared by immunoSEQ multiplex PCR; TCRdb keeps only in-frame clonotypes and omits some of them. The DNA was the basis for D and trimming; V, J and clone size are from that table. Of about 120,000 clones listed, 85% are singletons. The sequence derives from a woman older than 75 with acute or convalescent COVID-19. The rearrangement joins TRBV7-8 to TRBJ1-1; D is uncertain. The sample consisted of peripheral blood. The CDR3 region is CASSPLGREAFF. In DNA, the CDR3 is TGTGCCAGCAGCCCCCTGGGCAGAGAAGCTTTCTTT.